This T cell receptor beta chain was profiled in a study of shared clonotypes between healthy human individuals. Original methodology: Junction-only immunoSEQ data arrived without quality scores, meaning filtering differed. Clones were sequenced by immunoSEQ multiplex PCR, and TCRdb holds only the in-frame ones, with some missing. That table is the source of V, J and clone size, and D and trimming were worked out from the DNA. The sample consists of 450,000 to 600,000 clones, more than 65% of them appearing once. This CDR3 has 13 amino acids. The V end lost 3 bases, the J end lost 3 bases, and 12 bases lay between the germline ends. Germline V gene sequence: CDR1 GTSNPN, CDR2 SVGIG (reference sequence).

Sequenced sample: PBMCs. The chain couples TRBV30 to TRBJ2-7, with D perhaps being TRBD1 or TRBD2 (6 bases each). This clonotype was obtained from a woman aged 40 to 50 in good health. Some clones in this sample may be carry-over from other donors' samples. Written as DNA, the CDR3 is TGTGCCTGGAGGAGGGGGGTCGGCTACGAGCAGTACTTC. It codes for CAWRRGVGYEQYF.